This entry features one TCR beta chain sequence. Its antigen is unknown. One base away lies a much larger clone, so this may be a sequencing read error. This specimen belongs to a study of tumor-infiltrating lymphocytes in primary liver carcinoma. Study-level results: Tumors significantly exceeded blood in top-250-clone fraction (p = 0.039).

Starting material of 500 ng total RNA yielded TCR beta cDNA via a constant-region primer. Employing slightly modified ARM-PCR, three nested multiplex PCR rounds were run, and these gave rise to the TCR beta libraries. TCRdb re-called the multiplex PCR reads with MiXCR, one entry per CDR3 protein. The sample contains about 300,000 distinct CDR3 sequences, roughly 60% of which appear only once. Blood RNA originated from unsorted whole blood, with germline DNA additionally extracted. The material sequenced was peripheral blood. The clonotype originates from a man in his forties or fifties with primary liver carcinoma and hepatitis B virus infection.

CDR3 sequence reads: CSVGQGRDHPQHF. DNA of the CDR3: TGCAGCGTTGGACAGGGACGTGATCACCCCCAGCATTTT. The rearrangement joins TRBV29-1 to TRBJ1-5; TRBD1 matches at 7 bases. In germline, CDR1 is SQVTM, CDR2 ANQGSEA. The CDR3 length is 13 residues.